This T cell receptor (beta chain) was captured by sequencing in a study of OX40 agonist ivuxolimab in advanced cancers. The method was immunoSEQ multiplex PCR; TCRdb's version includes in-frame clones alone and lacks a portion of them. The sample consists of 18,000 or so clones, roughly 80% of them appearing once. There are 14 residues in the CDR3. The germline V and J ends were trimmed by 4 bases and 2 bases, with 9 bases remaining between them. Germline CDR1 is LGHNA and CDR2 is YNFKEQ. The source of this sequence is an adult with an advanced solid tumor such as melanoma, head and neck, liver or kidney cancer. Specimen: CD4+ or CD8+ T cells sorted from blood, collected in a trial of the OX40 agonist ivuxolimab. The chain carries TRBV4-2 and TRBJ1-3; D not resolved. The CDR3 loop is CASSLNPPGNTIYF. The CDR3 DNA sequence: TGTGCCAGCAGCCTTAATCCCCCTGGAAACACCATATATTTT.